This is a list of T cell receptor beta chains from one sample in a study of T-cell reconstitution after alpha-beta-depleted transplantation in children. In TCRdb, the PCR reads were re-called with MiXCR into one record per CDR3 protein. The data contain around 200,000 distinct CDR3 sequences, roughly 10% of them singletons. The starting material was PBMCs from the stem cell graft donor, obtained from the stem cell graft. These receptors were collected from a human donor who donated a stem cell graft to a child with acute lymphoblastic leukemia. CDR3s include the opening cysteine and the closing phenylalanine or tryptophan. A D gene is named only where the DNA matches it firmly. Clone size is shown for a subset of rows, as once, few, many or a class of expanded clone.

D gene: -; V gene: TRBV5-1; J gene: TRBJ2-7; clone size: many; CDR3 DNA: TGCGCCAGCAGCTCCGGGCCTGGGGGAAGCTCCTACGAGCAGTACTTC; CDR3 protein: CASSSGPGGSSYEQYF
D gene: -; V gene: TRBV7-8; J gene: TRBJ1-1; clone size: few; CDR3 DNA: TGTGCCAGCAGCTTATATATGGGGGAAGCTTTCTTT; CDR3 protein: CASSLYMGEAFF
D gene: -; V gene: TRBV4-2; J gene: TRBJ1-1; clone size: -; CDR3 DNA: TGTGCCAGCAGCGCATTACCAACCCAGCCGGGACGCACGAACACTGAAGCTTTCTTT; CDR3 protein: CASSALPTQPGRTNTEAFF
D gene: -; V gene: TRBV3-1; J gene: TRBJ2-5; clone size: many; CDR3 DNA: TGTGCCAGCAGCCAATTGGGAGGTACGGCGCAAGAGACCCAGTACTTC; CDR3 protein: CASSQLGGTAQETQYF
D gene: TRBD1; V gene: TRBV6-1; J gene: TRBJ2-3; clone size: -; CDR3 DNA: TGTGCCAGCAACCCTGCGGACAGGGCCACAGATACGCAGTATTTT; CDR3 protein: CASNPADRATDTQYF
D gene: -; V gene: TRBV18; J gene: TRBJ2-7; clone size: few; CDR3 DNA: TGTGCCAGCTCACCAGGGGGCAGCCCCCGCTACGAGCAGTACTTC; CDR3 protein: CASSPGGSPRYEQYF
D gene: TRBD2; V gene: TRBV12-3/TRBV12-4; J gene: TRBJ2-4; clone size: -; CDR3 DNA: TGTGCCAGCAGGGTGGACTTGAGCGGGGGGGCAGGAAACATTCAGTACTTC; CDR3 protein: CASRVDLSGGAGNIQYF
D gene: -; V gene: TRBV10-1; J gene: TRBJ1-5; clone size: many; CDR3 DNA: TGCGCCAGGCAGCCGGACATTAACAATTCGCGGGAGTTGAGGCAGCCCCAGCATTTT; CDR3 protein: CARQPDINNSRELRQPQHF
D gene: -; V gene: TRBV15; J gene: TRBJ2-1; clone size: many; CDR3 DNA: TGTGCCACCAGCAGAGCCAGGAACCTTTACAATGAGCAGTTCTTC; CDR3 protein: CATSRARNLYNEQFF
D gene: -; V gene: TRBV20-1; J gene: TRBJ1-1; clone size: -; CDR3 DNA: TGCAGTGCCGAACAGTACAGGGAAACTGAAGCTTTCTTT; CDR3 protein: CSAEQYRETEAFF
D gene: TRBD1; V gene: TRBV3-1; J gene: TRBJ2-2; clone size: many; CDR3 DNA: TGTGCCACCCGACAGGGTCCGAACACCGGGGAGCTGTTTTTT; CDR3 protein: CATRQGPNTGELFF
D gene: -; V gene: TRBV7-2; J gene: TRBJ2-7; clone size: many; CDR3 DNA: TGTGCCAGCAGCTTAGCGATCGGGGGCGGGTACGAGCAGTACTTC; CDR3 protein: CASSLAIGGGYEQYF
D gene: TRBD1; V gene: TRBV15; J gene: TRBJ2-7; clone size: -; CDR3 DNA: TGTGCCACCAGCAGAGAGACAGGGGCCTACGAGCAGTACTTC; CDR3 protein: CATSRETGAYEQYF
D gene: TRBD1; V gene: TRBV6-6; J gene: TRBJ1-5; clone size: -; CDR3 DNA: TGTGCCAGCAAGCGACAGGGCACGCGGAATAGCAATCAGCCCCAGCATTTT; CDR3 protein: CASKRQGTRNSNQPQHF
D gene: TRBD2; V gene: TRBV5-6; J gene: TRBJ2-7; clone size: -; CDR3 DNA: TGTGCCAGCAGCTCGACTAGCGGGGGCGAGCAGTACTTC; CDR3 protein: CASSSTSGGEQYF
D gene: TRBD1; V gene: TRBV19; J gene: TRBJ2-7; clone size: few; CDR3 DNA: TGTGCCAGTAGTGTATCGCCGGGACAGGGCTACGAGCAGTACTTC; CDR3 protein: CASSVSPGQGYEQYF
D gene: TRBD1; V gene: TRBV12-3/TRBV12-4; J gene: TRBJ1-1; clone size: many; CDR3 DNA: TGTGCCAGCAGTTCCACGGGACAGTCCACTGAAGCTTTCTTT; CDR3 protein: CASSSTGQSTEAFF
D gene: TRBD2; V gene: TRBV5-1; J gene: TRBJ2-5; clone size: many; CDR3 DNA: TGCGCCAGCAGCGCACGACTAGCGGGGGGGCCGAAGACCCAGTACTTC; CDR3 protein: CASSARLAGGPKTQYF
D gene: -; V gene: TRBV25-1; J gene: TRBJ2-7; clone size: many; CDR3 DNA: TGTGCCAGCAGTGTAAGCAGGCCATCCTACGAGCAGTACTTC; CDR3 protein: CASSVSRPSYEQYF
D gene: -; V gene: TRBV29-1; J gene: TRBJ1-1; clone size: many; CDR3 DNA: TGCAGCGTTCCGAGGGCCCCCTCTGAGGGGGGAATGAACACTGAAGCTTTCTTT; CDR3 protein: CSVPRAPSEGGMNTEAFF
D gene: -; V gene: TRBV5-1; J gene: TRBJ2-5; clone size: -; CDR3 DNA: TGCGCCAGCAGCCCGACCGGATCCCGCGGGACCCAGTACTTC; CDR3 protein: CASSPTGSRGTQYF
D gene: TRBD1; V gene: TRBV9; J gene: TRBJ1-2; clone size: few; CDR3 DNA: TGTGCCAGCAGCCCCTCAGACCGGGACAGGGTTTTTGGCTACACCTTC; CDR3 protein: CASSPSDRDRVFGYTF
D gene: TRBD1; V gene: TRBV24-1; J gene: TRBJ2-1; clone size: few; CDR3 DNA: TGTGCCACCAGTGACCCGGGACAGGGGAGGTCCTACAATGAGCAGTTCTTC; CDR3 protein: CATSDPGQGRSYNEQFF
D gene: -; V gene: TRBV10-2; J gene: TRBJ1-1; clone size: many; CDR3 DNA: TGCGCCAGCATCTCCGGGACATTGAACACTGAAGCTTTCTTT; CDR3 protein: CASISGTLNTEAFF
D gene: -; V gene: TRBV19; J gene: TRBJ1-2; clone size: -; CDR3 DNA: TGTGCCAGTAGTCTCCTCCATGGCTACACCTTC; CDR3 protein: CASSLLHGYTF
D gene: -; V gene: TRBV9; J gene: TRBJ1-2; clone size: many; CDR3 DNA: TGTGCCAGCAGCGAATTAGGCACAGGGATCACTAACTATGGCTACACCTTC; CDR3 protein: CASSELGTGITNYGYTF
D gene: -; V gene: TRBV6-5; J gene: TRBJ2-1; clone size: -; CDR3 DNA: TGTGCCAGCAGTTACTCGAATCGGAATTCGAATGAGCAGTTCTTC; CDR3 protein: CASSYSNRNSNEQFF
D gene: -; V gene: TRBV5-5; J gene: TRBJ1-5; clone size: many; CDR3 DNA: TGTGCCAGCAGCTACACAAACAGCAATCAGCCCCAGCATTTT; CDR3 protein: CASSYTNSNQPQHF
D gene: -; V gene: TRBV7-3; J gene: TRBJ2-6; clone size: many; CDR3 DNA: TGTGCCAGCAGCTTAACGGTCGTAAGGATCCGTGAAGGGGCCAACGTCCTGACTTTC; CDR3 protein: CASSLTVVRIREGANVLTF
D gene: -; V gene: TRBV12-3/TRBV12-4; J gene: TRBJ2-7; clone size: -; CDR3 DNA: TGTGCCAGCACCTCAGGGTTCTACGAGCAGTACTTC; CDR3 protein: CASTSGFYEQYF